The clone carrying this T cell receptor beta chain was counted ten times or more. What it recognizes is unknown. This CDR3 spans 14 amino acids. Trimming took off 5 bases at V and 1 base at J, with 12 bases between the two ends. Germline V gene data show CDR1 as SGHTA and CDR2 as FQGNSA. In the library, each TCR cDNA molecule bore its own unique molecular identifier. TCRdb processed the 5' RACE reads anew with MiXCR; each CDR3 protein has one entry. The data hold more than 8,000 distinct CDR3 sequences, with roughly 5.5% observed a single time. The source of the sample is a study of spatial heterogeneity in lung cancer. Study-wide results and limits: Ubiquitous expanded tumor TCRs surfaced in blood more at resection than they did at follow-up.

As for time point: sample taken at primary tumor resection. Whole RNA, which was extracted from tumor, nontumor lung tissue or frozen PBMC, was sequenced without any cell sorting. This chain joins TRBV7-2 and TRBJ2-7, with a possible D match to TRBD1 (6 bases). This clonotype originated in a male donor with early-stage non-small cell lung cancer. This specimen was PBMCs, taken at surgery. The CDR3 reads CASSLQGRSYEQYF. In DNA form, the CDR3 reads TGTGCCAGCAGCCTTCAGGGGCGATCCTACGAGCAGTACTTC.